This TCR beta chain emerged from a study of OX40 agonist ivuxolimab in advanced cancers. About the research overall: The drug used for patients, ivuxolimab, was an agonistic anti-OX40 (CD134) antibody.

Produced via immunoSEQ multiplex PCR; TCRdb's table is partial and in-frame only. The table lists about 20,000 clones, around three quarters of them singletons, with over 12% in the top ten. The sample holds a few counts of this clone. V lost 7 bases and J lost 2, with 8 bases in between. This CDR3 spans 12 amino acids. In germline, CDR1 is SNHLY, CDR2 FYNNEI. No patient had autoimmune disease or received systemic immunosuppression. The receptor was isolated from an adult with an advanced solid tumor such as melanoma, head and neck, liver or kidney cancer. This material consisted of CD4+ or CD8+ T cells sorted from blood, taken in a trial of the OX40 agonist ivuxolimab. The genes are TRBV2 and TRBJ1-2, with no clear D. This CDR3 reads CASNTANYGYTF. The CDR3 region has the DNA TGTGCCAGCAATACGGCAAACTATGGCTACACCTTC.